The next 26 T cell receptor beta chains were all read from a single sample in a study of long-term antiretroviral therapy in people with HIV. Sequencing relied on immunoSEQ assay v3.0, run at survey level. Here immunoSEQ multiplex PCR was the method, and the copy in TCRdb shows in-frame clones only, minus some. The sample consists of some 35,000 clones, 85% to 95% of them appearing once. Sequencing used unsorted PBMCs, obtained 4.1 years after starting antiretroviral therapy. Receptors originate from a woman aged 45 to 65 with HIV.

The rearrangement links TRBV30 to TRBJ2-1; unclear D gene. The CDR3 runs 13 residues. V lost 4 bases to trimming and J lost 2 bases, with 9 bases between them. Germline V gene sequence: CDR1 GTSNPN, CDR2 SVGIG (reference sequence). The CDR3 sequence: CAWITAAYNEQFF. The CDR3 region has the DNA TGTGCCTGGATTACGGCGGCCTACAATGAGCAGTTCTTC.

The chain uses TRBV30 and TRBJ1-2, with a possible D match to TRBD1 (6 bases). The CDR3 loop spans 13 amino acids. From germline, CDR1 is GTSNPN and CDR2 SVGIG (reference sequence). Trimming shortened V by 3 bases and J by 1 base, and 9 bases separated the two germline ends. CDR3 region: CAWRPDSNYGYTF. CDR3 coding DNA: TGTGCCTGGAGACCGGACAGTAACTATGGCTACACCTTC.

CDR3 DNA sequence: TGTGCCAGCAGCGTAGGACTAGCCCAGGAGACCCAGTACTTC. Its translation: CASSVGLAQETQYF. This chain links TRBV9 with TRBJ2-5; 7 bases are shared with TRBD2. V lost 0 bases, J lost 5 bases, and 4 bases stayed unmatched. In germline, CDR1 is SGDLS, CDR2 YYNGEE. This CDR3 region has 14 residues.

The chain carries TRBV7-3 and TRBJ2-7; the D is unclear. Per the germline V gene, CDR1 is SGHTA and CDR2 is FQGTGA. The CDR3 covers 14 residues. The V and J ends lost 5 bases and 5 bases respectively, with 16 bases between them. The CDR3 bases are TGTGCCAGCAGCCAACTCGTCGGCCCCCACGAGCAGTACTTC. Its translation: CASSQLVGPHEQYF.

This clone appeared a few times. Written as DNA, the CDR3 is TGCGCCAGCAGCCAAGAAGGGGGGCAGCTCGATGAAGCTTTCTTT. It specifies CASSQEGGQLDEAFF. This chain joins TRBV4-1 and TRBJ1-1; D perhaps matches TRBD1 (6 bases). V dropped 0 bases and J dropped 7 bases, with 15 bases sitting between them. The CDR3 spans 15 residues. The V gene's germline CDR1 is MGHRA and CDR2 YSYEKL.

The chain combines TRBV15 with TRBJ2-7; D not certain. Germline lookup yields CDR1 LNHNV and CDR2 YYDKDF (reference sequence). V was cut by 0 bases and J by 3 bases, with 9 bases left in between. The CDR3 has 14 residues. The CDR3 loop is CATSRDRANYEQYF. In nucleotides, the CDR3 is TGTGCCACCAGCAGAGATAGGGCTAACTACGAGCAGTACTTC.

As DNA, the CDR3 is TGCAGCGTTGAAGGCTCTGGAAACACCATATATTTT. Protein product: CSVEGSGNTIYF. This chain connects TRBV29-1 to TRBJ1-3; no firm D call. CDR3 length equals 12 residues. Germline V lookup: CDR1 SQVTM, CDR2 ANQGSEA. The ends were cut back, 1 base at V and 0 bases at J, with 1 base in the middle.

This clone has only one observation. This chain uses TRBV11-2 with TRBJ2-1; D is possibly TRBD1 or TRBD2 (5 bases each). Germline values: CDR1 SGHAT, CDR2 FQNNGV. The CDR3 covers 15 residues. Deletions cut 5 bases from V and 4 bases from J, with 15 bases between. The CDR3 sequence: CASSPRDGPYNEQFF. CDR3 DNA: TGTGCCAGCAGCCCCCGGGACGGACCATACAATGAGCAGTTCTTC.

The V call is TRBV19, the J call TRBJ1-5; a possible D gene is TRBD1 (6 bases). V lost 5 bases and J lost 6, with 11 bases in between. This CDR3 is 13 amino acids long. Germline assignment: CDR1 LNHDA and CDR2 SQIVND (reference sequence). CDR3 region: CASSVAGVQPQHF. The CDR3 bases are TGTGCCAGTAGTGTGGCAGGGGTTCAGCCCCAGCATTTT.

The rearrangement links TRBV27 to TRBJ1-6; D may be TRBD1 (5 bases). V lost 4 bases and J lost 5, with 12 bases in between. This CDR3 is built from 15 residues. Germline CDR1 and CDR2: MNHEY and SMNVEV (reference sequence). The CDR3: CASSSNQGNNSPLHF. As DNA, the CDR3 is TGTGCCAGCAGTTCGAATCAGGGAAATAATTCACCCCTCCACTTT.

The chain joins TRBV29-1 to TRBJ1-1; D uncertain. Germline V gene data show CDR1 as SQVTM and CDR2 as ANQGSEA. This CDR3 region has 11 residues. Between the trimmed V and J ends, which lost 5 bases and 3 bases, there was a span of 7 bases. This CDR3 is CSVLRDTEAFF. Written as DNA, the CDR3 is TGCAGCGTTCTACGGGACACTGAAGCTTTCTTT.

This clone was recorded only once. The V and J genes are TRBV2 and TRBJ1-5; weak D call: TRBD1 (6 bases). Germline-derived CDR1 and CDR2 are SNHLY and FYNNEI. The CDR3 consists of 13 residues. V lost 6 bases, J lost 7 bases, and 13 bases lay in between. Written as DNA, the CDR3 is TGTGCCAGCAGCCAAACAGGGAACCAGCCCCAGCATTTT. As protein: CASSQTGNQPQHF. Together with reference TRBV2 and TRBJ1-5, the CDR3 gives the full variable domain: EPEVTQTPSHQVTQMGQEVILRCVPISNHLYFYWYRQILGQKVEFLVSFYNNEISEKSEIFDDQFSVERPDGSNFTLKIRSTKLEDSAMYFCASSQTGNQPQHFGDGTRLSIL.

This clone was seen a single time. CDR3 amino acids: CASSIRSSGRAYEQYF. CDR3 in DNA: TGTGCCAGTAGTATAAGGTCTAGCGGCCGCGCCTACGAGCAGTACTTC. This chain joins TRBV19 and TRBJ2-7; TRBD2 matches at 7 bases. From germline, CDR1 is LNHDA and CDR2 SQIVND (reference sequence). The V gene end was trimmed by 2 bases and the J gene end by 2 bases; junction bases not matched to a gene: 9. This CDR3 is 16 amino acids long.

The chain combines TRBV7-2 with TRBJ1-5; TRBD1 matches 7 bases. CDR1 is SGHTA, CDR2 FQGNSA, per germline. The CDR3 length is 14 residues. Unmatched junction bases numbered 6, after V lost 1 base and J lost 9 bases. The CDR3 reads CASSLGQGRLPQHF. CDR3 nucleotides: TGTGCCAGCAGCTTAGGACAGGGCCGGCTGCCCCAGCATTTT.

The chain couples TRBV4-3 to TRBJ2-2, with 8 bases identical to TRBD1. V was clipped by 4 bases and J by 2 bases; unmatched bases: 9. The CDR3 is 17 amino acids. CDR1 is LGHNA and CDR2 is YSLEER in the germline V gene. DNA for the CDR3: TGCGCCAGCAGCCCAAGCCTGGACAGGGCTAACACCGGGGAGCTGTTTTTT. This translates into CASSPSLDRANTGELFF.

The chain joins TRBV5-1 to TRBJ1-1; D is perhaps TRBD1 (5 bases). The ends were cut back, 2 bases at V and 1 base at J, with 9 bases in the middle. The CDR3 sequence is 14 residues long. The germline gives CDR1 SGHRS, CDR2 YFSETQ. As DNA, the CDR3 is TGCGCCAGCAGCTTCAAAACAGGGAACACTGAAGCTTTCTTT. Amino acids: CASSFKTGNTEAFF.

The chain links TRBV5-6 to TRBJ2-5, with D possibly TRBD1 on 6 matching bases. The germline V and J ends were trimmed by 3 bases and 2 bases, with 17 bases remaining between them. The CDR3 runs to 16 residues. CDR1 and CDR2 (germline): SGHDT, YYEEEE. The CDR3 DNA reads TGTGCCAGCAGCTGGGGTATGGCAGGGGATCAAGAGACCCAGTACTTC. It is translated as CASSWGMAGDQETQYF.

V and J are TRBV2 and TRBJ1-6; 8 positions match TRBD1. The trim removed 3 bases at V and 11 bases at J, leaving 6 bases unmatched. From germline, CDR1 is SNHLY and CDR2 FYNNEI. CDR3 length: 14 residues. The CDR3 here is CASSEDRVGPPLHF. The CDR3, as DNA: TGTGCCAGCAGTGAGGACAGGGTTGGCCCACCCCTCCACTTT.

The chain couples TRBV2 to TRBJ2-3; D might be TRBD2 (6 bases). V lost 4 bases and J lost 0, with 14 bases in between. Germline assignment: CDR1 SNHLY and CDR2 FYNNEI. The length of the CDR3 is 16 residues. The CDR3 bases are TGTGCCAGCAGTGTTTCTAGCGTCACTAGCACAGATACGCAGTATTTT. Translated, it gives CASSVSSVTSTDTQYF. Full variable domain (rest looked up from reference TRBV2 and TRBJ2-3): EPEVTQTPSHQVTQMGQEVILRCVPISNHLYFYWYRQILGQKVEFLVSFYNNEISEKSEIFDDQFSVERPDGSNFTLKIRSTKLEDSAMYFCASSVSSVTSTDTQYFGPGTRLTVL.

The rearrangement links TRBV2 to TRBJ2-1; 7 bases agree with TRBD2. Germline V CDR1 and CDR2: SNHLY, FYNNEI. The V gene end was trimmed by 1 base and the J gene end by 4 bases; junction bases not matched to a gene: 10. The CDR3 consists of 17 residues. Here the CDR3 DNA reads TGTGCCAGCAGTGAAGGAGGAGCGGGGATTAGGTACAATGAGCAGTTCTTC. It translates to CASSEGGAGIRYNEQFF.

The chain uses TRBV5-1 and TRBJ2-7, with D possibly being TRBD2 (6 bases). Trimming pared 4 bases from V and 5 bases from J, leaving 13 bases between. CDR1 and CDR2 from the germline V gene are SGHRS and YFSETQ. The CDR3 loop spans 13 amino acids. CDR3 sequence: CASSPEGGDEQYF. In DNA, the CDR3 is TGCGCCAGCAGCCCCGAAGGAGGGGACGAGCAGTACTTC. Supplemented by reference TRBV5-1 and TRBJ2-7, the full variable domain reads KAGVTQTPRYLIKTRGQQVTLSCSPISGHRSVSWYQQTPGQGLQFLFEYFSETQRNKGNFPGRFSGRQFSNSRSEMNVSTLELGDSALYLCASSPEGGDEQYFGPGTRLTVT.

V and J are TRBV19 and TRBJ1-2; 10 bases align to TRBD1. Germline V gene sequence: CDR1 LNHDA, CDR2 SQIVND (reference sequence). The CDR3 consists of 14 residues. Trimming removed 6 bases from V and 7 bases from J; junction bases left unmatched: 8. This chain's CDR3 is CASSAPGQGFGYTF. The CDR3 nucleotides are TGTGCCAGTAGCGCCCCGGGACAGGGGTTTGGCTACACCTTC. Complete variable domain (other parts from reference TRBV19 and TRBJ1-2): DGGITQSPKYLFRKEGQNVTLSCEQNLNHDAMYWYRQDPGQGLRLIYYSQIVNDFQKGDIAEGYSVSREKKESFPLTVTSAQKNPTAFYLCASSAPGQGFGYTFGSGTRLTVV.

V usage is TRBV7-6 and J usage is TRBJ2-3; maybe TRBD1 (5 bases). Germline V gene lookup returns CDR1 SGHVS and CDR2 FNYEAQ. This CDR3 spans 16 amino acids. V was shortened by 5 bases and J by 2 bases, with 17 bases between the two germline ends. CDR3 nucleotides: TGTGCCAGCAGCGTAAGGACACTGCAAACCACAGATACGCAGTATTTT. It translates to CASSVRTLQTTDTQYF.

This clone was seen once. The chain combines TRBV5-1 with TRBJ1-1, with 9 bases fitting TRBD1. The CDR3 extends over 15 amino acids. CDR1 and CDR2 from the germline V gene are SGHRS and YFSETQ. V trimming: 4 bases; J trimming: 0 bases; junction bases outside the gene matches: 4. The CDR3 sequence is CASSRDRELNTEAFF. DNA for the CDR3: TGCGCCAGCAGCAGGGACAGGGAGTTGAACACTGAAGCTTTCTTT. Drawing the rest from reference TRBV5-1 and TRBJ1-1, the complete variable domain is KAGVTQTPRYLIKTRGQQVTLSCSPISGHRSVSWYQQTPGQGLQFLFEYFSETQRNKGNFPGRFSGRQFSNSRSEMNVSTLELGDSALYLCASSRDRELNTEAFFGQGTRLTVV.

The chain uses TRBV28 and TRBJ2-1, with 7 nucleotides matching TRBD1. V dropped 7 bases and J dropped 4; count of bases not matched to a gene: 10. The CDR3 is 15 amino acids. Germline CDR1 is MDHEN and CDR2 is SYDVKM. The CDR3 coding sequence is TGTGCCAGCATACATGGGGACAGATATTACAATGAGCAGTTCTTC. The encoded protein is CASIHGDRYYNEQFF.

This clone occurred a few times. The V and J genes are TRBV6-1 and TRBJ2-7; perhaps TRBD1 as D (5 bases). This CDR3 has 14 amino acids. The germline V and J ends were trimmed by 4 bases and 9 bases, with 19 bases remaining between them. Germline loops: CDR1 MNHNS, CDR2 SASEGT. Written as DNA, the CDR3 is TGTGCCAGCAGTGGGGGTCAGGGAAGGGATTCGCAGTACTTC. It translates to CASSGGQGRDSQYF.